The subject of this entry is one T cell receptor beta chain. V was pared by 7 bases and J by 4 bases, with 8 bases of the junction left unmatched. Germline CDR1 and CDR2: SQVTM and ANQGSEA. This CDR3 has 14 amino acids. As it was prepared, the TCRbeta library received unique molecular identifiers. TCRdb ran MiXCR on the PCR reads and lists one entry per CDR3 protein. The sample holds some 550,000 distinct CDR3 sequences; about a sixth are singletons and the top ten take 3% to 3.5%. This entry belongs to a study of T-cell reconstitution after alpha-beta-depleted transplantation in children. Source: PBMCs from the stem cell graft donor, taken from the stem cell graft. The J gene is TRBJ2-2, the V gene TRBV29-1, with TRBD2 matching 8 bases. The sequence was collected from a human donor who donated a stem cell graft to a child with acute lymphoblastic leukemia. CDR3 sequence: CSEDREGGTGELFF. For the CDR3, the DNA is TGCAGCGAAGACCGGGAGGGGGGCACCGGGGAGCTGTTTTTT.